These T cell receptor beta chains were read from a single sample in a study of control samples from healthy donors and cancer patients. The method was immunoSEQ multiplex PCR; TCRdb's version includes in-frame clones alone and lacks a portion of them. Among about 160,000 clones, more than 85% were seen once, and the ten largest hold about 0.73%. Sequenced sample: blood. The receptors come from a woman aged 30 to 39 in good health. Each CDR3 is given with its conserved first and last residue. Fields, in order: J gene, clone size, V gene, D gene, CDR3 protein, CDR3 DNA. The D gene is left open where the match is weak. Size values are once, few and many counts, or a class for expanded clones, and some rows have none.

j_gene: TRBJ1-1; abundance: once; v_gene: TRBV5-1; d_gene: TRBD1; CDR3aa: CASSLVRRGPGEAFF; CDR3nt: TGCGCCAGCAGCTTGGTGAGGAGGGGGCCCGGGGAAGCTTTCTTT
j_gene: TRBJ2-3; abundance: -; v_gene: TRBV5-8; d_gene: -; CDR3aa: CASSLAWKGPSTDTQYF; CDR3nt: TGTGCCAGCAGCTTGGCCTGGAAAGGGCCTAGCACAGATACGCAGTATTTT
j_gene: TRBJ2-3; abundance: -; v_gene: TRBV20-1; d_gene: -; CDR3aa: CSASGRGTFTDTQYF; CDR3nt: TGCAGTGCTAGTGGCAGGGGAACGTTCACAGATACGCAGTATTTT
j_gene: TRBJ1-2; abundance: -; v_gene: TRBV19; d_gene: TRBD1; CDR3aa: CASSRTGADTNYGYTF; CDR3nt: TGTGCCAGTAGTAGGACAGGGGCCGACACTAACTATGGCTACACCTTC
j_gene: TRBJ1-4; abundance: -; v_gene: TRBV7-2; d_gene: -; CDR3aa: CASSAQGGVINEKLFF; CDR3nt: TGTGCCAGCAGCGCCCAGGGAGGGGTTATTAATGAAAAACTGTTTTTT
j_gene: TRBJ1-1; abundance: -; v_gene: TRBV21-1; d_gene: -; CDR3aa: CASSTEFLRDRDSTEAFF; CDR3nt: TGTGCCAGCAGCACAGAATTTCTTCGGGACAGGGATTCCACTGAAGCTTTCTTT
j_gene: TRBJ2-1; abundance: few; v_gene: TRBV4-3; d_gene: TRBD2; CDR3aa: CASSRDSSGSDEQFF; CDR3nt: TGCGCCAGCAGCCGTGACTCTAGCGGGAGCGATGAGCAGTTCTTC
j_gene: TRBJ2-7; abundance: once; v_gene: TRBV5-4; d_gene: -; CDR3aa: CASSLYGYEQYF; CDR3nt: TGTGCCAGCAGCTTGTATGGCTACGAGCAGTACTTC
j_gene: TRBJ2-1; abundance: -; v_gene: TRBV7-8; d_gene: TRBD2; CDR3aa: CASSLEGGSNEQFF; CDR3nt: TGTGCCAGCAGCTTAGAGGGCGGGAGTAATGAGCAGTTCTTC
j_gene: TRBJ2-2; abundance: -; v_gene: TRBV29-1; d_gene: -; CDR3aa: CSVANRSANTGELFF; CDR3nt: TGCAGCGTCGCCAACAGGTCCGCGAACACCGGGGAGCTGTTTTTT
j_gene: TRBJ2-7; abundance: -; v_gene: TRBV5-6; d_gene: TRBD2; CDR3aa: CASTPSGSYEQYF; CDR3nt: TGTGCCAGTACTCCTAGCGGGAGTTACGAGCAGTACTTC
j_gene: TRBJ2-6; abundance: once; v_gene: TRBV28; d_gene: -; CDR3aa: CASSETGFGANVLTF; CDR3nt: TGTGCCAGCAGCGAAACAGGGTTTGGGGCCAACGTCCTGACTTTC
j_gene: TRBJ2-5; abundance: -; v_gene: TRBV29-1; d_gene: -; CDR3aa: CSGGTYDETQYF; CDR3nt: TGCAGCGGCGGAACATACGATGAGACCCAGTACTTC
j_gene: TRBJ2-7; abundance: -; v_gene: TRBV5-6; d_gene: -; CDR3aa: CASSTRDKSYEQYF; CDR3nt: TGTGCCAGCAGCACCCGGGACAAATCCTACGAGCAGTACTTC
j_gene: TRBJ1-1; abundance: -; v_gene: TRBV4-1; d_gene: -; CDR3aa: CASSHLRPDTEAFF; CDR3nt: TGCGCCAGCAGCCATCTCCGACCCGACACTGAAGCTTTCTTT
j_gene: TRBJ1-5; abundance: once; v_gene: TRBV30; d_gene: -; CDR3aa: CAWAETDSNQPQHF; CDR3nt: TGTGCCTGGGCAGAAACCGACAGCAATCAGCCCCAGCATTTT
j_gene: TRBJ2-7; abundance: -; v_gene: TRBV10-2; d_gene: -; CDR3aa: CASSSNLFYEQYF; CDR3nt: TGCGCCAGCAGTTCCAATTTATTCTACGAGCAGTACTTC
j_gene: TRBJ1-1; abundance: -; v_gene: TRBV14; d_gene: -; CDR3aa: CASSQGRTTQAFF; CDR3nt: TGTGCCAGCAGCCAAGGGAGGACGACGCAGGCTTTCTTT
j_gene: TRBJ1-1; abundance: -; v_gene: TRBV9; d_gene: -; CDR3aa: CASSSIAMGRTEAFF; CDR3nt: TGTGCCAGCAGCTCCATTGCGATGGGGCGCACTGAAGCTTTCTTT
j_gene: TRBJ2-5; abundance: -; v_gene: TRBV28; d_gene: -; CDR3aa: CASSSSEETQYF; CDR3nt: TGTGCCAGCAGTTCGTCGGAAGAGACCCAGTACTTC
j_gene: TRBJ2-7; abundance: -; v_gene: TRBV11-2; d_gene: TRBD2; CDR3aa: CASSYPGLAAGSYEQYF; CDR3nt: TGTGCCAGCAGCTACCCCGGACTAGCGGCCGGCTCCTACGAGCAGTACTTC
j_gene: TRBJ1-5; abundance: once; v_gene: TRBV27; d_gene: -; CDR3aa: CASSPGRGNQPQHF; CDR3nt: TGTGCCAGCAGCCCGGGACGGGGGAATCAGCCCCAGCATTTT
j_gene: TRBJ1-5; abundance: -; v_gene: TRBV30; d_gene: -; CDR3aa: CAWSDGGNQPQHF; CDR3nt: TGTGCCTGGTCGGACGGTGGCAATCAGCCCCAGCATTTT
j_gene: TRBJ1-5; abundance: -; v_gene: TRBV28; d_gene: -; CDR3aa: CASSPSRGSNQPQHF; CDR3nt: TGTGCCAGCAGTCCCAGTAGAGGTAGCAATCAGCCCCAGCATTTT
j_gene: TRBJ1-2; abundance: -; v_gene: TRBV2; d_gene: -; CDR3aa: CASSGTTNYGYTF; CDR3nt: TGTGCCAGCAGTGGTACAACTAACTATGGCTACACCTTC
j_gene: TRBJ1-1; abundance: -; v_gene: TRBV3-1/TRBV3-2; d_gene: -; CDR3aa: CASSPPYDSEAFF; CDR3nt: TGTGCCAGCAGCCCTCCTTACGACAGTGAAGCTTTCTTT